This T cell receptor beta chain was retrieved from a study of shared clonotypes between healthy human individuals. Study-wide results and limits: Clonotype sharing among donors likely depends on sequencing depth.

Each of the donors was a healthy adult who was HIV-negative and had not had a recent acute infection or vaccination. CD4+ cells were split into CD45RA+ naive and CD45RA-negative memory subsets. About this clone: Its target is unknown.

Produced via immunoSEQ multiplex PCR; TCRdb's table is partial and in-frame only. This table has about 1.1 million clones, approximately 80% appearing once. CDR3 length: 15 amino acids. CDR1 is SGHTS, CDR2 YDEGEE, per germline. The V gene lost 2 bases and the J gene lost 4 bases, with 13 bases spanning the gap. The sequenced sample was memory CD4+ T cells from PBMCs. Subset here: CD45RA-negative fraction. The TCR originated in a young man in good health. Some clones in this sample may be carry-over from other donors' samples. The chain uses TRBV5-8 and TRBJ2-1, with D possibly TRBD1 on 6 matching bases. The CDR3 region is CASSLGLGGYNEQFF. CDR3 DNA sequence: TGTGCCAGCAGCTTAGGCCTAGGGGGTTACAATGAGCAGTTCTTC.